At least ten counts were recorded for the clone carrying this TCR beta chain. Its antigen is unidentified. These data come from a study of early T cells in non-severe SARS-CoV-2 infection. About the research overall: It was bulk RNA from unsorted whole blood that was sequenced, and the chains were unpaired.

Study-wide results and caveats: The matching step, a VDJdb search, favored anti-spike CD8 responses and missed private and CD4 specificities.

Unique molecular identifiers were attached to individual cDNA molecules. Each CDR3 protein gets one entry after TCRdb re-called the 5' RACE reads with MiXCR. The sample includes tens of thousands of distinct CDR3 sequences, about 6.3% of them seen just once. The receptor was derived from an adult who was a healthcare worker with PCR-confirmed SARS-CoV-2 infection or an uninfected control (not recorded which). The source material was whole blood.

The CDR3 spells CASSLDPGANVLTF. The CDR3 bases are TGCGCCAGCAGCTTGGACCCTGGGGCCAACGTCCTGACTTTC. The rearrangement links TRBV5-1 to TRBJ2-6; D gene unclear. Germline-derived CDR1 and CDR2 are SGHRS and YFSETQ. V gave up 0 bases and J gave up 2 bases, with 3 bases separating them. There are 14 residues in the CDR3.